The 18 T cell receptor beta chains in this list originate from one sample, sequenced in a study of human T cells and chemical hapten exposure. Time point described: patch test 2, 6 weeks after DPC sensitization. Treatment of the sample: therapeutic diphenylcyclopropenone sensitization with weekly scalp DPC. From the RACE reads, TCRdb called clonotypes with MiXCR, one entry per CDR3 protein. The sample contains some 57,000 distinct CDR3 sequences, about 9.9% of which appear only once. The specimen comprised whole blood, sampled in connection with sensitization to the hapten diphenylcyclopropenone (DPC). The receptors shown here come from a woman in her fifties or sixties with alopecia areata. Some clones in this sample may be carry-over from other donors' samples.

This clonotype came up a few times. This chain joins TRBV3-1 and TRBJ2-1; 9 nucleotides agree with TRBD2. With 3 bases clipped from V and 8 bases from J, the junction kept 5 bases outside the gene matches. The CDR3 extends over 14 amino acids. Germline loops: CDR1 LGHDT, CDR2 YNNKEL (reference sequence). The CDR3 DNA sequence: TGTGCCAGCAGCCACGGGACTAGCTTCGATGAGCAGTTCTTC. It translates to CASSHGTSFDEQFF.

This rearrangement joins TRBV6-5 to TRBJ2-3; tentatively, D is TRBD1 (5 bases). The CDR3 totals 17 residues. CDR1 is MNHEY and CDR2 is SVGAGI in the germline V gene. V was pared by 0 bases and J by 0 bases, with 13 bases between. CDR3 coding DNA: TGTGCCAGCAGTTACTCAGTGCTGGGGCCTAGCACAGATACGCAGTATTTT. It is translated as CASSYSVLGPSTDTQYF.

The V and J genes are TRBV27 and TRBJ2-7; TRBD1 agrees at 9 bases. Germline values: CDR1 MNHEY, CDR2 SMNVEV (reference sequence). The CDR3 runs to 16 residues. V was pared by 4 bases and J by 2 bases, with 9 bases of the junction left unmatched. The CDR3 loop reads CASSSVPGQGTYEQYF. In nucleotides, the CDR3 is TGTGCCAGCAGTTCCGTCCCGGGACAGGGTACCTACGAGCAGTACTTC.

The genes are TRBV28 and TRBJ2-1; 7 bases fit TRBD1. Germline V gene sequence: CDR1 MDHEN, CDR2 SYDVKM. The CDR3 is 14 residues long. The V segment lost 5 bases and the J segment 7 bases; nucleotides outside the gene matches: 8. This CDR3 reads CASSGPGQSNEQFF. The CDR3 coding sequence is TGTGCCAGCAGTGGACCGGGACAGTCGAATGAGCAGTTCTTC.

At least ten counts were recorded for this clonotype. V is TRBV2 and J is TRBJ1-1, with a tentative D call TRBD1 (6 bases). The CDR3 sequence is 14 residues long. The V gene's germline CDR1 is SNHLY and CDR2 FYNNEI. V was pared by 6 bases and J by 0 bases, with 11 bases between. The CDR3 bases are TGTGCCAGCAGGAAGAGGGGGATGAACACTGAAGCTTTCTTT. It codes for CASRKRGMNTEAFF.

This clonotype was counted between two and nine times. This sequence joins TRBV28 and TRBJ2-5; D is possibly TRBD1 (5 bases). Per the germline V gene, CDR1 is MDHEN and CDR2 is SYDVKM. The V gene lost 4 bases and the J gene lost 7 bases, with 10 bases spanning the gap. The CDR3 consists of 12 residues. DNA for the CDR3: TGTGCCAGCAGTTCCAGGGTGCGGACCCAGTACTTC. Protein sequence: CASSSRVRTQYF.

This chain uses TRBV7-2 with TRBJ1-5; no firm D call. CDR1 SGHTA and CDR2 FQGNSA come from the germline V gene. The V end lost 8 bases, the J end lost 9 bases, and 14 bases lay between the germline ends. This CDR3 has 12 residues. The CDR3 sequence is CASQLGSSPQHF. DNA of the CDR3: TGTGCCAGCCAGCTGGGCTCCTCGCCCCAGCATTTT.

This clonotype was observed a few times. The CDR3 here is CASSEGWAETQYF. The CDR3 nucleotides read TGTGCCAGCAGTGAGGGGTGGGCGGAGACCCAGTACTTC. This chain joins TRBV25-1 and TRBJ2-5; D uncertain. V lost 3 bases to trimming and J lost 5 bases, with 10 bases between them. Germline V gene sequence: CDR1 MGHDK, CDR2 SYGVNS. CDR3 length equals 13 residues.

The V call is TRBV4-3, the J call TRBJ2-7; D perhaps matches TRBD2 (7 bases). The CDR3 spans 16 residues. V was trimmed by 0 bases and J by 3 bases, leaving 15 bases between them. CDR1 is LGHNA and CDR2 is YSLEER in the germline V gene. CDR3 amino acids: CASSQDWAGAFYEQYF. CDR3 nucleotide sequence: TGCGCCAGCAGCCAAGATTGGGCGGGGGCTTTCTACGAGCAGTACTTC.

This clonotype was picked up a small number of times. DNA of the CDR3: TGTGCCAGCAGTTTGGGCCCTAAAAACTACGAGCAGTACTTC. Protein product: CASSLGPKNYEQYF. The rearrangement joins TRBV3-1 to TRBJ2-7; the D is unclear. Germline CDR1 is LGHDT and CDR2 is YNNKEL (reference sequence). Between the trimmed V and J ends, which lost 6 bases and 3 bases, there was a span of 15 bases. There are 14 residues in the CDR3.

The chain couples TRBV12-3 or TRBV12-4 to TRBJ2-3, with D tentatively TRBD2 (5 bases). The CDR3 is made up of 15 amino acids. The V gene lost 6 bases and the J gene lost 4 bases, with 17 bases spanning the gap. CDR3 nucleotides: TGTGCCAGCAGACCCACTAGTGTCTTTGCAGATACGCAGTATTTT. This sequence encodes CASRPTSVFADTQYF.

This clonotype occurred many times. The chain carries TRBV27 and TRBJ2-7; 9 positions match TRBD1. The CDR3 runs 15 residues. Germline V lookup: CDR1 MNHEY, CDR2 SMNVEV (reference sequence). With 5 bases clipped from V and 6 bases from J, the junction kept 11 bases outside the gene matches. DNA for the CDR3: TGTGCCAGCAGTCCAAACGCGGGACAGGGCGGCGAGCAGTACTTC. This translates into CASSPNAGQGGEQYF.

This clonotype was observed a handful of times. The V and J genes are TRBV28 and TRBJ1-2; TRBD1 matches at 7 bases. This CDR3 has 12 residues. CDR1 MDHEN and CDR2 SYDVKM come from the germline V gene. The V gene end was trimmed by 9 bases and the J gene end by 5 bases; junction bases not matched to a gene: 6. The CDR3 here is CASRDSRYGYTF. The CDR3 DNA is TGTGCCAGTCGGGACAGCCGGTATGGCTACACCTTC.

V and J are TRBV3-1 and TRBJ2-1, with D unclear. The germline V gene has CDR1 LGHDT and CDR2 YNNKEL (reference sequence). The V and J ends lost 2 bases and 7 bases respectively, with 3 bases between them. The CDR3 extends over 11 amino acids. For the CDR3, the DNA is TGTGCCAGCAGCCAATTGAATGAGCAGTTCTTC. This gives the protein CASSQLNEQFF.

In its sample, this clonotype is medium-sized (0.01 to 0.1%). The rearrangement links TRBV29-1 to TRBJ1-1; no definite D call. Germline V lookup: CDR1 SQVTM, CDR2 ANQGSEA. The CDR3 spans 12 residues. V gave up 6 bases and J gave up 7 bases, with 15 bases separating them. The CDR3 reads CSVLGPGSEAFF. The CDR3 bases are TGCAGCGTCCTAGGGCCGGGCAGTGAAGCTTTCTTT.

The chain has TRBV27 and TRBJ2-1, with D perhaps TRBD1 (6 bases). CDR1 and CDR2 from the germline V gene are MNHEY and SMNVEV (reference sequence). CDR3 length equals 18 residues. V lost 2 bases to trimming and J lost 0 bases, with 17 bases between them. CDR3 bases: TGTGCCAGCAGTTTAGAGGGACACTTGGTCGGCTCCTACAATGAGCAGTTCTTC. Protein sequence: CASSLEGHLVGSYNEQFF.

In DNA, the CDR3 is TGTGCCAGTAGTACCGGGACTAGCGGGGGCGACGAGCAGTACTTC. Translating gives CASSTGTSGGDEQYF. The V call is TRBV19, the J call TRBJ2-7, with TRBD2 identical over 14 bases. Germline loops: CDR1 LNHDA, CDR2 SQIVND (reference sequence). Trimming took 4 bases from V and 5 from J; bases not matched to a gene: 4. The CDR3 extends over 15 amino acids.

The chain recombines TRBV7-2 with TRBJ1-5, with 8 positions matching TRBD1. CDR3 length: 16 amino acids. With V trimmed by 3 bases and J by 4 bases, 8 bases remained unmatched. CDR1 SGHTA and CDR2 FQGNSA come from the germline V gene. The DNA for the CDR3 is TGTGCCAGCAGCTTTACTGGACAGGGACCAAATCAGCCCCAGCATTTT. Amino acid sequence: CASSFTGQGPNQPQHF.